This T cell receptor beta chain was sequenced in a study of blood T cell repertoires in COVID-19. Study in general: There were acute and convalescent COVID-19 samples, and they came from the United States, Italy and Spain.

The CDR3 runs to 13 residues. CDR1 is SGHNT and CDR2 is YYREEE in the germline V gene (reference sequence). The trim removed 9 bases at V and 2 bases at J, leaving 7 bases unmatched. Some clones are missing from TCRdb's copy, which holds only in-frame ones; the method was immunoSEQ multiplex PCR. Here the sample spans a few hundred thousand clones, approximately 89% being singletons. The clonotype comes from a woman between 35 and 50 years old with acute COVID-19. Sequenced input: PBMCs or T cells enriched from blood (not recorded which). The chain recombines TRBV5-4 with TRBJ1-1; 7 bases line up with TRBD1. For the CDR3, the DNA is TGTGCCATCCGGACAGGAGTAAACACTGAAGCTTTCTTT. It yields the protein CAIRTGVNTEAFF.